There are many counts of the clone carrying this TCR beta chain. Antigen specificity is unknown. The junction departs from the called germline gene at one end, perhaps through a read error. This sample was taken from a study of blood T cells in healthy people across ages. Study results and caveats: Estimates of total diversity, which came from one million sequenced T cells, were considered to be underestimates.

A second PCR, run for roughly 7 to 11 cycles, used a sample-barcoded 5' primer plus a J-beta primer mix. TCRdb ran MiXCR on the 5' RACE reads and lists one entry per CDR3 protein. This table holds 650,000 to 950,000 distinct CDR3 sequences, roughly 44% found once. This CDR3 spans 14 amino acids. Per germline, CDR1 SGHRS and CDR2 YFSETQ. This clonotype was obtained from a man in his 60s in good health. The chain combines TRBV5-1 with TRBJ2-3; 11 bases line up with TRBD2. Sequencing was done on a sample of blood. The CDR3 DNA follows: TGTGCCAGCAGCTTGGGACTAGCGGCAGATACGCAGTATTTT. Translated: CASSLGLAADTQYF.